This T cell receptor beta chain was recorded in a study of blood T cell repertoires in COVID-19. Repertoires were generated with immunoSEQ multiplex PCR, while TCRdb's copy carries only in-frame clones and drops some. The sample carries 200,000 to 250,000 clones, about 89% recorded once. Trimming removed 4 bases from V and 0 bases from J; junction bases left unmatched: 7. Germline lookup yields CDR1 MNHNS and CDR2 SASEGT. This CDR3 has 16 amino acids. The TCR was taken from a man in his 60s who had recovered from COVID-19. The chain is built from TRBV6-1 and TRBJ1-2; TRBD1 matches 8 bases. Material for sequencing was peripheral blood. The CDR3 DNA reads TGTGCCAGCAGTGCCCTAGGGACAGGCACTAACTATGGCTACACCTTC. Amino acids: CASSALGTGTNYGYTF.